This T cell receptor beta chain appears in the sequencing data of a study of T cell responses to AZD1222 COVID-19 vaccine. The assay was immunoSEQ multiplex PCR, and TCRdb's table has in-frame clones only and misses some. The sample includes some 150,000 clones, roughly 90% of them seen just once. The CDR3 is 15 residues long. Germline-derived CDR1 and CDR2 are MNHEY and SMNVEV (reference sequence). V gave up 6 bases and J gave up 7 bases; unmatched junction bases: 13. The sequencing here drew on peripheral blood, taken 28 days after the second AZD1222 dose. This receptor was identified in an adult who received the AZD1222 COVID-19 vaccine. The rearrangement joins TRBV27 to TRBJ1-2; 8 nucleotides agree with TRBD1. The CDR3 nucleotides are TGTGCCAGCAGGCCAATGGGACAGGTGTTCGGTGGCTACACCTTC. Translation gives CASRPMGQVFGGYTF.